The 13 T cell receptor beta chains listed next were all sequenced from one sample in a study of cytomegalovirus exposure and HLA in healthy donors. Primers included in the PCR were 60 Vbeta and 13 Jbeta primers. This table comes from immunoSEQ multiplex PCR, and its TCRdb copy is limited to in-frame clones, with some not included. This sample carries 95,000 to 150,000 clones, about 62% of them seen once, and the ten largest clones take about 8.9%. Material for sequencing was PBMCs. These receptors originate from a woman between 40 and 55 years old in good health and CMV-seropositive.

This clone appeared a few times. The CDR3 DNA follows: TGCGCCAGCAGCCAAGACGTAAAGACCCAGTACTTC. Protein: CASSQDVKTQYF. This chain links TRBV4-1 with TRBJ2-5; D remains unclear. V was pared by 0 bases and J by 6 bases, with 5 bases between. The CDR3 is 12 amino acids. Germline V gives CDR1 MGHRA, CDR2 YSYEKL.

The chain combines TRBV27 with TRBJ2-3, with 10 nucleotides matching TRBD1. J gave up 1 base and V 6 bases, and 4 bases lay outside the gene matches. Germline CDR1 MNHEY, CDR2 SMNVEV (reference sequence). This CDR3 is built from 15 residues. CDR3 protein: CASSSGTGGTDTQYF. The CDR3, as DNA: TGTGCCAGCAGCTCCGGGACAGGGGGCACAGATACGCAGTATTTT.

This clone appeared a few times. The CDR3 loop is CASSLMNRGRTNEKLFF. In DNA, the CDR3 is TGCGCCAGCAGCTTAATGAACAGGGGTAGGACTAATGAAAAACTGTTTTTT. V and J are TRBV5-1 and TRBJ1-4, with TRBD1 identical over 7 bases. Germline V lookup: CDR1 SGHRS, CDR2 YFSETQ. Trimming cost V 2 bases and J 2 bases; bases outside gene matches: 9. The CDR3 loop spans 17 amino acids.

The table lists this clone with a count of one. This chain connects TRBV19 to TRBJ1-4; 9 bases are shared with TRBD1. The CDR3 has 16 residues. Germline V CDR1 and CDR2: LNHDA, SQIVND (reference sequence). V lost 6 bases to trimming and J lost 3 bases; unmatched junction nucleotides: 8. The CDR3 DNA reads TGTGCCAGTAGGGCCCCTACAGGGGGCTCTAATGAAAAACTGTTTTTT. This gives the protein CASRAPTGGSNEKLFF.

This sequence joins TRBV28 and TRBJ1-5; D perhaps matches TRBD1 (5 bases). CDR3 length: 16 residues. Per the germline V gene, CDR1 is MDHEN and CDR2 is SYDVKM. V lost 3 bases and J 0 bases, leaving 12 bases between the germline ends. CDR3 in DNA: TGTGCCAGCAGTTTGGGGGGGGAGACTAGCAATCAGCCCCAGCATTTT. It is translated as CASSLGGETSNQPQHF.

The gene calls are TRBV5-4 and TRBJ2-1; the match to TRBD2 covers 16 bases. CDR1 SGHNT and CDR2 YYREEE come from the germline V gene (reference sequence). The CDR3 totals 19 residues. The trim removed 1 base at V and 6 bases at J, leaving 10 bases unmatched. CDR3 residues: CASSLPGLAGGGGGNEQFF. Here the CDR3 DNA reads TGTGCCAGCAGCTTGCCGGGACTAGCGGGAGGGGGTGGCGGCAATGAGCAGTTCTTC.

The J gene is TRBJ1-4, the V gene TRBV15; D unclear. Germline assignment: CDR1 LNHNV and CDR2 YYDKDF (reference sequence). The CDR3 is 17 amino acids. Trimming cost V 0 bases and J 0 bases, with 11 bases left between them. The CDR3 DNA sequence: TGTGCCACCAGCAGAGAAGGTGGCGGGACAACTAATGAAAAACTGTTTTTT. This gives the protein CATSREGGGTTNEKLFF.

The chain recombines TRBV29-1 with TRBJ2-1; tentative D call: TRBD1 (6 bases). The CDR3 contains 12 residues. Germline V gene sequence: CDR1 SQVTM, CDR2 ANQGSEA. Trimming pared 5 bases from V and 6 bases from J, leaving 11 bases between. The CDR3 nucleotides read TGCAGCGTTCGGACAGAACTCAATGAGCAGTTCTTC. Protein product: CSVRTELNEQFF.

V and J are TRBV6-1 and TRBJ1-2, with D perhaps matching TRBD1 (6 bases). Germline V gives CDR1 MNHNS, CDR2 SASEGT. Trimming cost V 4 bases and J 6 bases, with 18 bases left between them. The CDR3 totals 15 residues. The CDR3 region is CASSGDTTRLDGYTF. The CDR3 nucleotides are TGTGCCAGCAGTGGGGACACTACTAGATTGGATGGCTACACCTTC.

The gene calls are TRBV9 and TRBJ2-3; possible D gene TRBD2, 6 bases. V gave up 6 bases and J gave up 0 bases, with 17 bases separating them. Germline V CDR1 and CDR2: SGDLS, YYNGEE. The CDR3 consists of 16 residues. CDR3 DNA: TGTGCCAGCACCAACCCCGGAGGGAAGAGCACAGATACGCAGTATTTT. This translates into CASTNPGGKSTDTQYF.

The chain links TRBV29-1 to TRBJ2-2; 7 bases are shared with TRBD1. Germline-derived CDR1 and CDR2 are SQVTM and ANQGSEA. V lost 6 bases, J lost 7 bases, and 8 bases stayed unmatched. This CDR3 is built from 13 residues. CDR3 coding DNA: TGCAGCGTGGACAGGCGATCCGACGGGGAGCTGTTTTTT. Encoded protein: CSVDRRSDGELFF.

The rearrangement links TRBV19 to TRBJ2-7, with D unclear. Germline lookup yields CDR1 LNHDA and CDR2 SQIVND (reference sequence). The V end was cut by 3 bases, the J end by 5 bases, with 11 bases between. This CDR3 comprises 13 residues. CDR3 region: CASSMETLDEQYF. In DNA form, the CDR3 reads TGTGCCAGTAGTATGGAGACCCTAGACGAGCAGTACTTC.

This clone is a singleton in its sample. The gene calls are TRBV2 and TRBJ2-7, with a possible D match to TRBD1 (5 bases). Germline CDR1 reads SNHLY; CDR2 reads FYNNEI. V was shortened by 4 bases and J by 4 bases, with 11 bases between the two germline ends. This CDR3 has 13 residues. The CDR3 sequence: CASSGQPAYEQYF. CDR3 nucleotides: TGTGCCAGCAGTGGACAGCCAGCGTACGAGCAGTACTTC.